This T cell receptor beta chain was identified during a study of breast tumors, draining lymph nodes, adjacent tissues. MiXCR was run by TCRdb on the multiplex PCR reads, yielding one entry per CDR3 protein. This sample has some 150,000 distinct CDR3 sequences, with around a third found just once. Axillary draining lymph nodes of breast cancer patients supplied the node samples. Ten or more counts support this clonotype. CDR3 length equals 13 residues. Germline V lookup: CDR1 SGDLS, CDR2 YYNGEE. V was trimmed by 3 bases and J by 5 bases, leaving 10 bases between them. What was sequenced was axillary lymph node tissue. The V and J genes are TRBV9 and TRBJ2-3, with D possibly matching TRBD1 (6 bases). This sequence originates from a female donor with breast cancer. Some clones in this sample may be carry-over from other donors' samples. The CDR3 nucleotides are TGTGCCAGCAGCGCCGTAGGGGGAGATACGCAGTATTTT. It yields the protein CASSAVGGDTQYF.